This record covers a single T cell receptor beta chain. Which antigen it targets is not known. Being one base from a much bigger clone, this may be a read error. The library relied on RT-PCR. TCRdb records Illumina HiSeq 2500 as the sequencer. TCRdb itself trimmed the public reads at Q25 with fastp, ran MiXCR and retained productive beta chains. Every distinct CDR3 protein forms one entry, paired with its most common genes and DNA. The sample data list 530,000 or so distinct CDR3 sequences, and about an eighth of these were observed just once. The top ten clonotypes cover 10% of the sample. V sheds 2 bases and J sheds 7 bases, leaving 14 bases between their ends. Measured from the cysteine to the phenylalanine, the CDR3 is 15 residues long. Just the 45-base CDR3 DNA is kept, in frame starting at base 1. The data derive from a study of response to subunit inactivated influenza vaccine listed by TCRdb under 2018. Study-level background: Deep quantitative T cell receptor repertoire profiling was used in the study to track responses to a trivalent subunit inactivated influenza vaccine.

Findings and caveats that apply to the study as a whole: The authors suggested that each seasonal influenza vaccination may recruit only a limited number of new T cells.

Here the chain combines TRBV12-3 or TRBV12-4 and TRBJ2-2, with a tentative D gene TRBD1 over 6 matching bases. The TCR was taken from a man aged 50-60 years who received an inactivated influenza vaccine. Donor details come from another sample of the same person, matched by shared clones. Sequenced here: PBMCs from blood, sampled on the day of vaccination. The CDR3: CASSLIQGGIGELFF. Read as DNA, the sequence is TGTGCCAGCAGTTTAATACAGGGTGGAATCGGGGAGCTGTTTTTT.